The next 11 T cell receptor beta chains were all read from a single sample in a study of Ad26.COV2.S vaccination and SARS-CoV-2 variants. Here immunoSEQ multiplex PCR was the method, and the copy in TCRdb shows in-frame clones only, minus some. The repertoire consists of more than 400,000 clones, with less than 95% occurring once and the leading ten covering roughly 3.9%. Treatment of the sample: roughly 20 received Ad26.COV2.S at low or high dose, single or two shots; several received placebo; per-sample allocation not given. Sampling was performed 63 days after the first vaccine or placebo injection. The source was peripheral blood, collected in a trial of Ad26.COV2.S vaccine versus placebo. The source of these receptors is a person aged 18 to 59 who received the Ad26.COV2.S COVID-19 vaccine or a placebo.

This chain uses TRBV27 with TRBJ1-4; D ambiguous. V was clipped by 6 bases and J by 7 bases, with 33 bases between them. The CDR3 contains 20 residues. In germline, CDR1 is MNHEY, CDR2 SMNVEV (reference sequence). The CDR3 loop is CASSLFSPDYGHASGEKLFF. The CDR3 bases are TGTGCCAGCAGCCTTTTTTCCCCCGACTACGGGCACGCATCGGGTGAAAAACTGTTTTTT.

This chain joins TRBV7-6 and TRBJ2-1, with unresolved D. The V and J ends lost 1 base and 9 bases respectively, with 10 bases between them. CDR3 size: 13 residues. CDR1 and CDR2 from the germline V gene are SGHVS and FNYEAQ. In nucleotides, the CDR3 is TGTGCCAGCAGCTTAGTACAGCAACTTGAGCAGTTCTTC. This codes for CASSLVQQLEQFF.

The J gene is TRBJ1-3, the V gene TRBV9; perhaps TRBD1 as D (5 bases). CDR1 is SGDLS, CDR2 YYNGEE, per germline. CDR3 size: 15 residues. The ends were cut back, 0 bases at V and 9 bases at J, with 16 bases in the middle. This chain's CDR3 is CASSVGGTGDGTIYF. The CDR3, as DNA: TGTGCCAGCAGCGTAGGGGGGACGGGGGATGGCACCATATATTTT.

This chain uses TRBV9 with TRBJ2-1, with 7 bases identical to TRBD2. The CDR3 consists of 15 residues. Per germline, CDR1 SGDLS and CDR2 YYNGEE. Germline trimming cut 2 bases from V and 2 bases from J; bases unmatched to any gene: 4. The CDR3 DNA reads as TGTGCCAGCAGCGTGAGCGGGAACACCTACAATGAGCAGTTCTTC. It is translated as CASSVSGNTYNEQFF.

The chain couples TRBV11-2 to TRBJ2-5; no firm D call. Trimming removed 5 bases from V and 4 bases from J, with 23 bases in between. Germline V gene sequence: CDR1 SGHAT, CDR2 FQNNGV. The CDR3 covers 17 residues. The CDR3 region has the DNA TGTGCCAGCAGCCTGCGAAGGACGGGTCGGTTACGAGAGACCCAGTACTTC. Translation: CASSLRRTGRLRETQYF.

V and J are TRBV11-2 and TRBJ2-1, with TRBD1 matching over 9 bases. The CDR3 length is 16 residues. From germline, CDR1 is SGHAT and CDR2 FQNNGV. Unmatched junction bases numbered 9, after V lost 0 bases and J lost 9 bases. The CDR3 reads CASSLEPGTGLSEQFF. DNA for the CDR3: TGTGCCAGCAGCTTAGAACCGGGGACAGGGTTGTCTGAGCAGTTCTTC.

Comments on this clone: The same CDR3 arises from other DNA sequences in this sample as well. V is TRBV7-2 and J is TRBJ2-3, with a tentative D call TRBD1 (6 bases). The CDR3 has 12 amino acids. Germline CDR1 SGHTA, CDR2 FQGNSA. Trimming pared 5 bases from V and 3 bases from J, leaving 6 bases between. CDR3: CASSTGTDTQYF. The CDR3 DNA reads as TGTGCCAGCAGCACAGGGACAGATACGCAGTATTTT.

V gene TRBV18 combines with J gene TRBJ2-5; D is ambiguous. Germline lookup yields CDR1 KGHSH and CDR2 LQKENI. The CDR3 runs to 12 residues. V gave up 4 bases and J gave up 2 bases, with 5 bases separating them. Written as DNA, the CDR3 is TGTGCCAGCTCACAATCACAAGAGACCCAGTACTTC. Translating it yields CASSQSQETQYF.

The gene calls are TRBV5-1 and TRBJ2-1; TRBD2 might be the D (5 bases). Deletions cut 1 base from V and 8 bases from J, with 22 bases between. There are 17 residues in the CDR3. Germline V gene data show CDR1 as SGHRS and CDR2 as YFSETQ. The CDR3 DNA reads as TGCGCCAGCAGCTTGTATCTCGGGGAAGCCGGATCGCATGAGCAGTTCTTC. Its protein product is CASSLYLGEAGSHEQFF.

V and J are TRBV2 and TRBJ1-3; D is unclear. Germline loops: CDR1 SNHLY, CDR2 FYNNEI. The length of the CDR3 is 11 residues. V was shortened by 7 bases and J by 6 bases, with 7 bases between the two germline ends. The CDR3 sequence is CASTPQNTIYF. CDR3 sequence (DNA): TGTGCCAGCACACCCCAAAACACCATATATTTT.

The chain links TRBV6-5 to TRBJ1-5; D is unclear. Germline V gene lookup returns CDR1 MNHEY and CDR2 SVGAGI. CDR3 length: 15 amino acids. Deletions cut 0 bases from V and 0 bases from J, with 6 bases between. The CDR3 nucleotides are TGTGCCAGCAGTTACTCTCGAGATAGCAATCAGCCCCAGCATTTT. This sequence encodes CASSYSRDSNQPQHF.